This T cell receptor beta chain was observed in a study of T cells in Graves' hyperthyroidism and ophthalmopathy. Study results and caveats: The model foresaw ophthalmopathy a median roughly 6 months prior to onset.

Diagnosing involved the use of clinical symptoms, serum thyroxine and TRAb, thyroid ultrasound and orbital computed tomography. Source material for PBMCs was roughly 10 ml fresh peripheral blood. From RNA transcripts, TCR beta CDR3 regions were amplified. The HTBI primer set served for first-round RT-PCR of the TCR CDR3. TCRdb ran MiXCR on the multiplex PCR reads and lists one entry per CDR3 protein. The sample records some 500,000 distinct CDR3 sequences, roughly a sixth being singletons. This clonotype was found many times. Antigen unknown. The receptor's source is a woman younger than 45 with Graves' ophthalmopathy. The sequencing sample was made of blood.

The CDR3 region has the DNA TGTGCCAGCAGCAACATCCGTGAGACCCAGTACTTC. This translates into CASSNIRETQYF. V usage is TRBV7-8 and J usage is TRBJ2-5; no reliable D call. V was cut by 5 bases and J by 5 bases, with 9 bases left in between. Germline V gene lookup returns CDR1 SGHVS and CDR2 FQNEAQ. The CDR3 extends over 12 amino acids. The full variable domain, rest sourced from reference TRBV7-8 and TRBJ2-5, is GAGVSQSPRYKVAKRGQDVALRCDPISGHVSLFWYQQALGQGPEFLTYFQNEAQLDKSGLPSDRFFAERPEGSVSTLKIQRTQQEDSAVYLCASSNIRETQYFGPGTRLLVL.